This TCR beta chain was sequenced for a study of shared clonotypes between healthy human individuals (dated by TCRdb to the early 2020s). Background for the entire study: Two women and a few men aged 18 to 49 years were included in the cohort. For each donor, three plates each were used for CD4 naive and CD4 memory, two plates were used for CD8 naive, and one plate was used for CD8 memory. The study deeply sequenced blood TCR repertoires of about 5 healthy adults to estimate repertoire size and the extent of clonotype sharing between individuals. To increase sequencing depth and limit assay-specific biases, different laboratories used diverse techniques to prepare libraries and sequence TCR repertoires. Per donor, leukapheresis produced somewhere between about 0.85 and 10 billion PBMCs.

Broad study findings and their caveats: Estimated clonotype richness was generally larger for naive than for memory subsets. Higher generation probabilities were observed for clonotypes shared by all four sorted-subset donors than for non-shared clonotypes. Rarefaction of sorted-subset datasets indicated incomplete sequencing despite the large sequencing depth. Because the study included only a small number of donors, the genetic and exposure-history diversity represented was limited. Sampling was limited to blood, and TCR repertoires in tissue likely differ from TCR repertoires in blood. Pairwise subsampling led to the expectation that sequencing depth would affect the degree of clonotype sharing among donors. When four donors were compared, the shared fraction of clonotypes was roughly 4.8% for naive CD4, roughly 3.4% for naive CD8, more than 2% for memory CD4, and 0.4% for memory CD8.

Notes on this clone: This clone's antigen is unknown. No per-base quality is available; no much larger clone lies one base away.

CD8 naive samples were CD45RO-negative cells positively selected for CCR7, giving a CD45RA+CCR7+ population that excluded TemRA cells. Healthy HIV-negative adults with no recently reported acute infections or vaccinations were included as donors. Every donor was a Caucasian adult residing in Nashville, Tennessee, USA. After blood collection by leukapheresis, PBMCs were isolated using Ficoll-Histopaque density gradient centrifugation and then cryopreserved in the vapor phase of liquid nitrogen. Purity and quantity of every magnetically sorted T cell population were checked by analytical flow cytometry. From each sorted fraction, genomic DNA was isolated and quantified by UV absorbance on a Nanodrop 2000c. The CDR1 and CDR2 encoded by the germline V gene (reference sequence) are MNHEY and SMNVEV. A distance of 14 bases separates the germline ends of V and J, which lose 6 bases and 5 bases respectively. Including cysteine and phenylalanine, the CDR3 has 14 amino acids. Only the CDR3 DNA is retained, 42 bases long and in frame from the first base.

TCR CDR3 regions were amplified from genomic DNA by multiplex PCR using the deep immunoSEQ assay. Genomic DNA extracted from each cell subset was distributed evenly over all wells of several immunoSEQ 96-well plates, and each plate served as one replicate. For sorted subsets, roughly 190 ng of genomic DNA, equivalent to 30,000 or so T cell genomes, went into each replicate PCR. Purified libraries were measured with a Qubit 3.0 fluorometer, size-checked on a Bioanalyzer 2100, and measured again with the KAPA Library Quantification kit. Every immunoSEQ 96-well plate was sequenced on a separate single-read 150-cycle Illumina NextSeq 550 flow cell. In the source study's methods: The immunoSEQ output contained only junctional sequences without quality scores, so filtering could not match that applied to full-length reads. Sequences were annotated with PyIR, a Python wrapper for IgBLAST v1.9, using IMGT germline references to assign V/J genes and CDR3. Reads were removed for weak V/J assignments (E-value above 1e-6), missing CDR3, stop codons, out-of-frame junctions, or ambiguous translated residues. V3J clonotypes were defined as sequences sharing the same inferred V gene, J gene, and CDR3 amino acid sequence. Percentage overlap between repertoires was computed as shared unique clonotypes divided by the size of the smaller repertoire. Repertoire richness was assessed with RTK rarefaction, the Chao1 estimator, and Recon v2.1 estimates of unobserved clonotypes. Generation probabilities were computed with OLGA for all TCRbeta clonotypes obtained by the gDNA method from several donors. TCRdb took over this immuneACCESS table, retaining in-frame rearrangements with V and J assigned. Such tables are incomplete; in checked studies, under half of the missing clones stem from an unresolved V gene, and the remainder is unexplained. Clone size and V and J calls were adopted from that table, with D and trimming inferred from the DNA. The sample includes about 2.1 million clones, with about 94% observed a single time. The ten largest account for approximately 1.7% of the sample.

The chain is made from TRBV27 and TRBJ2-1; no D segment can be confidently identified. The receptor's source is a man younger than 30 in good health. Some clones in this sample may be carry-over from other donors' samples. Sequenced: naive CD8+ T cells from PBMCs. The cell subset or site label, read with the paper, signifies: CD45RA+CCR7+. For the CDR3, the sequence is CASSPRVGHNEQFF. The DNA sequence is as follows: TGTGCCAGCAGCCCCCGGGTAGGGCACAATGAGCAGTTCTTC.